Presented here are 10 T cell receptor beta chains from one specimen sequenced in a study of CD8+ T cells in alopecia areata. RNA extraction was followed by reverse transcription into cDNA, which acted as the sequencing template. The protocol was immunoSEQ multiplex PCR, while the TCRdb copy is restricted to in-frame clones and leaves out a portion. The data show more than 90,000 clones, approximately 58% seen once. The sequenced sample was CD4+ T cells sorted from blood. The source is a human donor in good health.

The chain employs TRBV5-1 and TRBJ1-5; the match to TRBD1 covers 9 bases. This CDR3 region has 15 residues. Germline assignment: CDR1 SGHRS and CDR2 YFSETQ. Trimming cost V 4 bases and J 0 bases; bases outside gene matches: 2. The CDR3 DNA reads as TGCGCCAGCAGCCGGACAGGGGATAGCAATCAGCCCCAGCATTTT. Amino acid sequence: CASSRTGDSNQPQHF.

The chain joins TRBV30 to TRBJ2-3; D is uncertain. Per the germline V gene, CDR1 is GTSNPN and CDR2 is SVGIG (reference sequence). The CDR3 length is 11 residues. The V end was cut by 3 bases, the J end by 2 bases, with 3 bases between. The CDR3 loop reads CAWRDTDTQYF. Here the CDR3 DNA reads TGTGCCTGGAGGGACACAGATACGCAGTATTTT. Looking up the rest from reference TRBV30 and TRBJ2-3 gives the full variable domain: SQTIHQWPATLVQPVGSPLSLECTVEGTSNPNLYWYRQAAGRGLQLLFYSVGIGQISSEVPQNLSASRPQDRQFILSSKKLLLSDSGFYLCAWRDTDTQYFGPGTRLTVL.

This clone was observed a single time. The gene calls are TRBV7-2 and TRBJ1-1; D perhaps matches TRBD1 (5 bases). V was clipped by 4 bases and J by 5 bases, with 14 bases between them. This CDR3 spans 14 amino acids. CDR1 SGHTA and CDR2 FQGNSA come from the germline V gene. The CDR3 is CASSSVRGRTEAFF. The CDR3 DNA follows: TGTGCCAGCAGCTCGGTCCGGGGGAGGACTGAAGCTTTCTTT. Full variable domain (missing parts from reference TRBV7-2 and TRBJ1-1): GAGVSQSPSNKVTEKGKDVELRCDPISGHTALYWYRQSLGQGLEFLIYFQGNSAPDKSGLPSDRFSAERTGGSVSTLTIQRTQQEDSAVYLCASSSVRGRTEAFFGQGTRLTVV.

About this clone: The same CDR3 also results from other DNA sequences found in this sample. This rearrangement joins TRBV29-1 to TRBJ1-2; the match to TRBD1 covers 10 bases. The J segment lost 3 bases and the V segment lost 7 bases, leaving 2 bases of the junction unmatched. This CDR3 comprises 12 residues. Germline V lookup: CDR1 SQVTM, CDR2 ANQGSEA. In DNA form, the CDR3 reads TGCAGCGCTGGGACAGGGGACTATGGCTACACCTTC. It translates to CSAGTGDYGYTF.

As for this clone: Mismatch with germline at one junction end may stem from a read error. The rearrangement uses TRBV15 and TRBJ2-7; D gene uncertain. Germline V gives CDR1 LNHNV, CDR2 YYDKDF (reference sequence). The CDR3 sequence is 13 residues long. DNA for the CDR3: TGTGCCACCAGCAGAGATAGCCAGGCCGTGGCGAGCTTC. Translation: CATSRDSQAVASF.

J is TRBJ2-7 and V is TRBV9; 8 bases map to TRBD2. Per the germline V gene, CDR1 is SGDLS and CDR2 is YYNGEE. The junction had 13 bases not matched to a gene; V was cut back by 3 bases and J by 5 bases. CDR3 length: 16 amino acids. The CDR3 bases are TGTGCCAGCAGCGGTACACTAGCGGCCATGACCCACGAGCAGTACTTC. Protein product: CASSGTLAAMTHEQYF.

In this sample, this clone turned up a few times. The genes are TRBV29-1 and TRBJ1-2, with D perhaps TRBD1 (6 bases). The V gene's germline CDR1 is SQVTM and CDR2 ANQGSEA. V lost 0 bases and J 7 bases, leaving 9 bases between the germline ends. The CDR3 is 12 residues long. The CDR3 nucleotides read TGCAGCGTTGAAGAGGGGGCGGGTGGCTACACCTTC. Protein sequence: CSVEEGAGGYTF.

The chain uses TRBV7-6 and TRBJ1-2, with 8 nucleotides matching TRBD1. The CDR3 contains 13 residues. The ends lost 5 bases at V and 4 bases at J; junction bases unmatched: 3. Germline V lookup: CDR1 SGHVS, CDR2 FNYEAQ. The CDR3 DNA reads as TGTGCCAGCAGCGACAGGGGATCCTATGGCTACACCTTC. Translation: CASSDRGSYGYTF.

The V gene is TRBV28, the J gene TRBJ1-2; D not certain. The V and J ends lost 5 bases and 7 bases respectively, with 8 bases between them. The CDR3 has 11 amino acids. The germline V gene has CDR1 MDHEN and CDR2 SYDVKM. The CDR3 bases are TGTGCCAGCAGTCCCAGCCGTGGCTACACCTTC. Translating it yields CASSPSRGYTF.

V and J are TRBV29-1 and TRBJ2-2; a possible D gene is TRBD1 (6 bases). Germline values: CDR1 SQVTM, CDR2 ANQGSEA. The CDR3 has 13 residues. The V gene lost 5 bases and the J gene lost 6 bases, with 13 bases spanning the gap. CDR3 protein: CSVRARGAGELFF. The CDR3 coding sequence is TGCAGCGTTAGGGCCAGGGGCGCCGGGGAGCTGTTTTTT.